Below, one T cell receptor (beta chain) is given with its context. Antigen specificity is unknown. The sample originates from a study of T cell responses to AZD1222 COVID-19 vaccine. Study-level findings and limits: Spike-specific TCR breadth rose after two AZD1222 doses, and depth rose as well. Among the donors, most were white British and more were female, and clonal diversity was possibly underestimated.

The assay was immunoSEQ multiplex PCR, and TCRdb's table has in-frame clones only and misses some. The repertoire holds some 71,000 clones, about 89% seen once, with over 25% in the top ten. V gave up 6 bases and J gave up 0 bases, with 9 bases separating them. Germline CDR1 LNHDA, CDR2 SQIVND (reference sequence). This CDR3 region has 14 residues. The specimen comprised peripheral blood, sampled 28 days after the second AZD1222 dose. This clonotype originated in an adult who received the AZD1222 COVID-19 vaccine. This chain uses TRBV19 with TRBJ1-3; a possible D gene is TRBD1 (5 bases). The CDR3 reads CASSAGTSGNTIYF. In DNA, the CDR3 is TGTGCCAGTAGCGCAGGGACCTCTGGAAACACCATATATTTT. The full variable domain, its missing parts supplied by reference TRBV19 and TRBJ1-3, is DGGITQSPKYLFRKEGQNVTLSCEQNLNHDAMYWYRQDPGQGLRLIYYSQIVNDFQKGDIAEGYSVSREKKESFPLTVTSAQKNPTAFYLCASSAGTSGNTIYFGEGSWLTVV.